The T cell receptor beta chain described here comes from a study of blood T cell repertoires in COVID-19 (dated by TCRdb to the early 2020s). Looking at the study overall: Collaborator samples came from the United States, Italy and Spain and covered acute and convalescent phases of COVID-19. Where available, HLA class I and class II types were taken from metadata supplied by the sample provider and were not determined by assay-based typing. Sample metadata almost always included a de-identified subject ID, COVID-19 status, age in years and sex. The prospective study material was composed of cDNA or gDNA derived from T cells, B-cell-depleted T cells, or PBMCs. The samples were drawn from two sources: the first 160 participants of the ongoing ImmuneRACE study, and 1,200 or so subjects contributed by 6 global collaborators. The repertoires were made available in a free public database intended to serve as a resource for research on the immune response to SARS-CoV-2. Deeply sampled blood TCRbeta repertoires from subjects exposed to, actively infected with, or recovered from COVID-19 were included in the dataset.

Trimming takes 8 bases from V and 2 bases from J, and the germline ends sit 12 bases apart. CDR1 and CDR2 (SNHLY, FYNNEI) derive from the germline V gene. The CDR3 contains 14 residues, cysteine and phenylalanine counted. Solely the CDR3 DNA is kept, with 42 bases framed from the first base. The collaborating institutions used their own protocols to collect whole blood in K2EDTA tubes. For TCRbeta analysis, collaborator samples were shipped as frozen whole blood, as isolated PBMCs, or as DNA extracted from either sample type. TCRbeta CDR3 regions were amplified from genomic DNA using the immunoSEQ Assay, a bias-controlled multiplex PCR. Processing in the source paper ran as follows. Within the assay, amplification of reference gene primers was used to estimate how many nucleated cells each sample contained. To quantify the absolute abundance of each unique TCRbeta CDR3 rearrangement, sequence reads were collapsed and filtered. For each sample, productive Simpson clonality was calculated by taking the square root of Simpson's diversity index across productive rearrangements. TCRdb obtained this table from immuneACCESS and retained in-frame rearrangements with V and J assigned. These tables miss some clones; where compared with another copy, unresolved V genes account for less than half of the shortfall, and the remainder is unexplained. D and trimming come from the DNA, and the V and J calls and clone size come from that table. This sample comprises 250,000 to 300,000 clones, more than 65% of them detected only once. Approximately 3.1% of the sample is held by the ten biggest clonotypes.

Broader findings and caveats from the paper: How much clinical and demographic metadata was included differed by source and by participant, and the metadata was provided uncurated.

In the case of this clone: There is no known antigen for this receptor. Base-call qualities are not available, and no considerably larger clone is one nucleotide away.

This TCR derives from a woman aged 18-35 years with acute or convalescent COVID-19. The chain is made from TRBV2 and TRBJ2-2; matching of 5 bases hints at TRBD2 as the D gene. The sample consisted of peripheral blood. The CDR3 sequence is CASLEGSNTGELFF. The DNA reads TGTGCCAGCCTAGAGGGAAGTAACACCGGGGAGCTGTTTTTT.